These T cell receptor beta chains were read from a single sample in a study of T cell responses to AZD1222 COVID-19 vaccine. This table comes from immunoSEQ multiplex PCR, and its TCRdb copy is limited to in-frame clones, with some not included. The data hold fewer than 100,000 clones, with approximately 84% observed a single time. The input for sequencing was peripheral blood, taken 28 days after the second AZD1222 dose. The receptors here all came from an adult who received the AZD1222 COVID-19 vaccine. Both conserved end residues are part of each CDR3. The order of the fields is V gene, J gene, clone size, D gene, CDR3 protein, CDR3 DNA. D genes are given only for firm matches. Clone size is shown for a subset of rows, as once, few, many or a class of expanded clone.

V gene: TRBV7-9
J gene: TRBJ2-1
clone size: NA
D gene: NA
CDR3 protein: CASSLFPGISHNEQFF
CDR3 DNA: TGTGCCAGCAGCTTATTCCCGGGAATCTCCCACAATGAGCAGTTCTTC

V gene: TRBV28
J gene: TRBJ2-6
clone size: NA
D gene: NA
CDR3 protein: CASWKAGANVLTF
CDR3 DNA: TGTGCCAGCTGGAAGGCTGGGGCCAACGTCCTGACTTTC

V gene: TRBV6-6
J gene: TRBJ1-3
clone size: NA
D gene: NA
CDR3 protein: CASSYPPQSSGNTIYF
CDR3 DNA: TGTGCCAGCAGTTACCCCCCACAGAGCTCTGGAAACACCATATATTTT

V gene: TRBV6-5
J gene: TRBJ1-5
clone size: NA
D gene: TRBD1
CDR3 protein: CASRTDRGPNQPQHF
CDR3 DNA: TGTGCCAGCAGGACAGACAGGGGCCCAAATCAGCCCCAGCATTTT

V gene: TRBV11-3
J gene: TRBJ2-7
clone size: few
D gene: TRBD1
CDR3 protein: CASSSRTGGLGGPSYEQYF
CDR3 DNA: TGTGCCAGCAGCTCCAGGACAGGGGGACTGGGCGGCCCCTCCTACGAGCAGTACTTC

V gene: TRBV6-5
J gene: TRBJ1-1
clone size: NA
D gene: TRBD1
CDR3 protein: CASSYSGTVNTEAFF
CDR3 DNA: TGTGCCAGCAGTTACTCCGGGACAGTGAACACTGAAGCTTTCTTT

V gene: TRBV7-9
J gene: TRBJ1-4
clone size: NA
D gene: NA
CDR3 protein: CASSLDATTNEKLFF
CDR3 DNA: TGTGCCAGCAGCTTAGATGCCACGACTAATGAAAAACTGTTTTTT

V gene: TRBV6-2/TRBV6-3
J gene: TRBJ2-3
clone size: NA
D gene: TRBD2
CDR3 protein: CASSFSGGGTDTQYF
CDR3 DNA: TGTGCCAGCAGTTTTAGCGGGGGGGGTACAGATACGCAGTATTTT

V gene: TRBV29-1
J gene: TRBJ2-1
clone size: NA
D gene: NA
CDR3 protein: CSVGFREFSPPYSEQFF
CDR3 DNA: TGCAGCGTTGGGTTCAGGGAATTTTCCCCACCCTACAGTGAGCAGTTCTTC

V gene: TRBV18
J gene: TRBJ1-1
clone size: NA
D gene: NA
CDR3 protein: CASSPLGGGNTEAFF
CDR3 DNA: TGTGCCAGCTCACCATTGGGGGGTGGGAACACTGAAGCTTTCTTT

V gene: TRBV19
J gene: TRBJ2-2
clone size: NA
D gene: NA
CDR3 protein: CAASRASVYGTGELFF
CDR3 DNA: TGTGCCGCTAGTAGGGCTTCCGTTTACGGAACCGGGGAGCTGTTTTTT

V gene: TRBV5-1
J gene: TRBJ1-5
clone size: NA
D gene: TRBD1
CDR3 protein: CASSSMTGVQPQHF
CDR3 DNA: TGCGCCAGCAGCTCAATGACAGGGGTTCAGCCCCAGCATTTT

V gene: TRBV15
J gene: TRBJ2-7
clone size: NA
D gene: TRBD2
CDR3 protein: CATSRDRGLLTYEQYF
CDR3 DNA: TGTGCCACCAGCAGAGATCGGGGACTACTTACCTACGAGCAGTACTTC

V gene: TRBV10-1
J gene: TRBJ2-2
clone size: few
D gene: NA
CDR3 protein: CASSEGGGANTGELFF
CDR3 DNA: TGCGCCAGCAGTGAGGGTGGCGGCGCGAACACCGGGGAGCTGTTTTTT

V gene: TRBV14
J gene: TRBJ2-7
clone size: NA
D gene: NA
CDR3 protein: CASSQDTGWYEQYF
CDR3 DNA: TGTGCCAGCAGCCAAGATACAGGGTGGTACGAGCAGTACTTC

V gene: TRBV11-1
J gene: TRBJ1-5
clone size: NA
D gene: NA
CDR3 protein: CASSLEGHSNQPQHF
CDR3 DNA: TGTGCCAGCAGTCTAGAGGGACACTCCAATCAGCCCCAGCATTTT

V gene: TRBV19
J gene: TRBJ1-5
clone size: NA
D gene: NA
CDR3 protein: CASKGVDRHQPQHF
CDR3 DNA: TGTGCCAGTAAGGGTGTGGACCGACATCAGCCCCAGCATTTT

V gene: TRBV12-3/TRBV12-4
J gene: TRBJ2-1
clone size: NA
D gene: NA
CDR3 protein: CASTRGDVNEQFF
CDR3 DNA: TGTGCCAGCACCCGCGGGGACGTCAATGAGCAGTTCTTC

V gene: TRBV5-4
J gene: TRBJ1-2
clone size: NA
D gene: NA
CDR3 protein: CASSRDRDYGYTF
CDR3 DNA: TGTGCCAGCAGCCGCGACAGAGATTATGGCTACACCTTC

V gene: TRBV11-2
J gene: TRBJ2-1
clone size: NA
D gene: TRBD1
CDR3 protein: CASSQQGGPNEQFF
CDR3 DNA: TGTGCCAGCAGCCAACAGGGGGGTCCGAATGAGCAGTTCTTC

V gene: TRBV5-5
J gene: TRBJ1-1
clone size: NA
D gene: TRBD1
CDR3 protein: CASSFDQGTGYEAFF
CDR3 DNA: TGTGCCAGCAGCTTCGATCAAGGGACAGGTTATGAAGCTTTCTTT

V gene: TRBV14
J gene: TRBJ1-2
clone size: NA
D gene: NA
CDR3 protein: CASSQGREKVRYTF
CDR3 DNA: TGTGCCAGCAGCCAGGGACGGGAGAAAGTACGCTACACCTTC

V gene: TRBV7-8
J gene: TRBJ2-1
clone size: few
D gene: TRBD2
CDR3 protein: CASSFPSGSSYNEQFF
CDR3 DNA: TGTGCCAGCAGCTTCCCTAGCGGGAGCTCCTACAATGAGCAGTTCTTC

V gene: TRBV5-1
J gene: TRBJ1-1
clone size: NA
D gene: NA
CDR3 protein: CASSFGRGNTEAFF
CDR3 DNA: TGCGCCAGCAGCTTTGGGAGGGGGAACACTGAAGCTTTCTTT

V gene: TRBV19
J gene: TRBJ2-2
clone size: NA
D gene: NA
CDR3 protein: CASSIEGGRTGELFF
CDR3 DNA: TGTGCCAGTAGTATAGAAGGTGGCCGTACCGGGGAGCTGTTTTTT

V gene: TRBV5-1
J gene: TRBJ2-7
clone size: NA
D gene: TRBD1
CDR3 protein: CASSFQGAYEQYF
CDR3 DNA: TGCGCCAGCAGTTTTCAGGGGGCCTACGAGCAGTACTTC

V gene: TRBV24-1
J gene: TRBJ2-3
clone size: NA
D gene: TRBD2
CDR3 protein: CATSWTSGSTQYF
CDR3 DNA: TGTGCCACCAGCTGGACTAGCGGATCTACGCAGTATTTT

V gene: TRBV11-3
J gene: TRBJ2-3
clone size: NA
D gene: NA
CDR3 protein: CASSAGDTQYF
CDR3 DNA: TGTGCCAGCAGCGCAGGGGATACGCAGTATTTT

V gene: TRBV5-6
J gene: TRBJ2-6
clone size: NA
D gene: NA
CDR3 protein: CASSGGAGDLSGANVLTF
CDR3 DNA: TGTGCCAGCAGCGGGGGAGCAGGTGACCTCTCTGGGGCCAACGTCCTGACTTTC

V gene: TRBV18
J gene: TRBJ2-1
clone size: NA
D gene: TRBD2
CDR3 protein: CASSLLTSGSSYNEQFF
CDR3 DNA: TGTGCCAGCTCACTTCTGACTAGCGGGAGCTCCTACAATGAGCAGTTCTTC

V gene: TRBV11-1
J gene: TRBJ1-1
clone size: NA
D gene: NA
CDR3 protein: CASSLFAGSAEAFF
CDR3 DNA: TGTGCCAGCAGCTTGTTCGCAGGGTCCGCTGAAGCTTTCTTT

V gene: TRBV27
J gene: TRBJ2-7
clone size: NA
D gene: TRBD1
CDR3 protein: CASRPGQVSYEQYF
CDR3 DNA: TGTGCCAGCAGGCCGGGACAGGTTTCTTACGAGCAGTACTTC

V gene: TRBV18
J gene: TRBJ1-5
clone size: once
D gene: NA
CDR3 protein: CASSYGDADQPQHF
CDR3 DNA: TGTGCCAGCTCCTACGGTGATGCCGATCAGCCCCAGCATTTT